The 15 T cell receptor beta chains reported below all come from one sample, sequenced in a study of T cell responses to AZD1222 COVID-19 vaccine. The assay was immunoSEQ multiplex PCR, and TCRdb's table has in-frame clones only and misses some. The sample has over 130,000 clones, about 91% seen once. The source material was peripheral blood, sampled 28 days after the second AZD1222 dose. The receptors were sampled from an adult who received the AZD1222 COVID-19 vaccine.

This chain links TRBV5-1 with TRBJ1-1, with 8 nucleotides matching TRBD1. Germline V gene data show CDR1 as SGHRS and CDR2 as YFSETQ. V shed 4 bases and J 6 bases; nucleotides not matched to a gene: 11. This CDR3 comprises 15 residues. The CDR3 sequence is CASSATDRAGAEAFF. CDR3 bases: TGCGCCAGCAGCGCTACGGACAGGGCGGGGGCTGAAGCTTTCTTT. Full variable domain (rest looked up from reference TRBV5-1 and TRBJ1-1): KAGVTQTPRYLIKTRGQQVTLSCSPISGHRSVSWYQQTPGQGLQFLFEYFSETQRNKGNFPGRFSGRQFSNSRSEMNVSTLELGDSALYLCASSATDRAGAEAFFGQGTRLTVV.

The gene calls are TRBV19 and TRBJ1-1; D possibly corresponds to TRBD1 (5 bases). Trimming took 4 bases from V and 6 from J, leaving 18 bases between them. Germline CDR1 is LNHDA and CDR2 is SQIVND (reference sequence). The CDR3 totals 15 residues. CDR3 sequence reads: CASSTTGTPAPEAFF. CDR3 in DNA: TGTGCCAGTAGTACGACCGGGACCCCGGCTCCTGAAGCTTTCTTT.

The J gene is TRBJ2-3, the V gene TRBV28; 9 positions agree with TRBD2. The ends lost 3 bases at V and 6 bases at J; junction bases unmatched: 10. The CDR3 is made up of 16 amino acids. Germline V gives CDR1 MDHEN, CDR2 SYDVKM. The CDR3 loop reads CASSFLLAGLGDTQYF. In nucleotides, the CDR3 is TGTGCCAGCAGTTTTCTTCTAGCGGGGTTGGGGGATACGCAGTATTTT.

This chain links TRBV29-1 with TRBJ1-1, with D unresolved. Germline-derived CDR1 and CDR2 are SQVTM and ANQGSEA. The V gene lost 6 bases and the J gene lost 2 bases, with 4 bases spanning the gap. This CDR3 contains 10 residues. The CDR3 DNA reads TGCAGCGTGATCAACACTGAAGCTTTCTTT. The encoded protein is CSVINTEAFF.

The V call is TRBV7-3, the J call TRBJ2-5; unclear D gene. The CDR3 runs to 13 residues. Germline CDR1 is SGHTA and CDR2 is FQGTGA. V was shortened by 2 bases and J by 4 bases, with 8 bases between the two germline ends. The CDR3 loop is CASSLQVGETQYF. CDR3 sequence (DNA): TGTGCCAGCAGCTTACAGGTTGGAGAGACCCAGTACTTC.

The CDR3 nucleotides read TGTGCCAGTAGCGCCGGGGCTAGCGGAACCGGGGAGCTGTTTTTT. This sequence encodes CASSAGASGTGELFF. This chain links TRBV19 with TRBJ2-2; 7 nucleotides line up with TRBD2. Germline CDR1 LNHDA, CDR2 SQIVND (reference sequence). The CDR3 is 15 residues long. V lost 6 bases to trimming and J lost 5 bases; unmatched junction nucleotides: 9.

The rearrangement uses TRBV7-2 and TRBJ2-3; D remains unclear. CDR3 length: 13 amino acids. CDR1 and CDR2 from the germline V gene are SGHTA and FQGNSA. V gave up 5 bases and J gave up 2 bases, with 8 bases separating them. The CDR3 DNA follows: TGTGCCAGCAGCGATGTAACCACAGATACGCAGTATTTT. Protein sequence: CASSDVTTDTQYF.

The V call is TRBV2, the J call TRBJ2-4; 8 positions agree with TRBD1. Germline V gives CDR1 SNHLY, CDR2 FYNNEI. The CDR3 consists of 16 residues. Germline trimming cut 8 bases from V and 2 bases from J; bases unmatched to any gene: 11. The CDR3 is CASVSGQGASKNIQYF. CDR3 sequence (DNA): TGTGCCAGCGTCTCGGGGCAGGGGGCGTCCAAAAACATTCAGTACTTC.

The genes are TRBV28 and TRBJ2-1; tentatively, D is TRBD2 (5 bases). The germline CDR1 and CDR2 sequences are MDHEN and SYDVKM. Trimming stripped 5 bases from V and 8 bases from J, with 10 bases between. The CDR3 spans 12 residues. CDR3 bases: TGTGCCAGCAGTACTAGTCTCTATGAGCAGTTCTTC. Residues: CASSTSLYEQFF.

The CDR3 spells CASSTKSGTSNDEQFF. For the CDR3, the DNA is TGTGCCAGCAGTACAAAATCCGGGACTAGTAACGATGAGCAGTTCTTC. This chain connects TRBV28 to TRBJ2-1; the match to TRBD2 covers 8 bases. This CDR3 has 16 residues. J gave up 8 bases and V 5 bases, and 14 bases lay outside the gene matches. Germline V gives CDR1 MDHEN, CDR2 SYDVKM.

Only one count was recorded for this clone. The rearrangement links TRBV28 to TRBJ2-7, with 8 bases identical to TRBD1. The J segment lost 7 bases and the V segment lost 6 bases, leaving 5 bases of the junction unmatched. Germline lookup yields CDR1 MDHEN and CDR2 SYDVKM. This CDR3 region has 12 residues. CDR3 sequence (DNA): TGTGCCAGCAGAACAGGGGGGTGGGAGCAGTACTTC. It is translated as CASRTGGWEQYF. Full variable domain (missing parts from reference TRBV28 and TRBJ2-7): DVKVTQSSRYLVKRTGEKVFLECVQDMDHENMFWYRQDPGLGLRLIYFSYDVKMKEKGDIPEGYSVSREKKERFSLILESASTNQTSMYLCASRTGGWEQYFGPGTRLTVT.

This clone was detected once. The rearrangement joins TRBV18 to TRBJ1-6; 8 nucleotides match TRBD1. Germline V gene sequence: CDR1 KGHSH, CDR2 LQKENI. The CDR3 runs 15 residues. V lost 5 bases to trimming and J lost 10 bases; unmatched junction nucleotides: 10. CDR3 sequence (DNA): TGTGCCAGCTCAGCGACAGGGGTTAGAGGATCACCCCTCCACTTT. This codes for CASSATGVRGSPLHF. Drawing the rest from reference TRBV18 and TRBJ1-6, the complete variable domain is NAGVMQNPRHLVRRRGQEARLRCSPMKGHSHVYWYRQLPEEGLKFMVYLQKENIIDESGMPKERFSAEFPKEGPSILRIQQVVRGDSAAYFCASSATGVRGSPLHFGNGTRLTVT.

V gene TRBV2 combines with J gene TRBJ1-2; TRBD1 is a possible D gene (5 bases). The CDR3 spans 12 residues. Trimming left V 6 bases short and J 4 bases short, with 9 bases between. The V gene's germline CDR1 is SNHLY and CDR2 FYNNEI. The DNA for the CDR3 is TGTGCCAGCAGGGGGGAAGCCTATGGCTACACCTTC. Protein product: CASRGEAYGYTF.

The chain couples TRBV4-1 to TRBJ2-1, with TRBD2 matching 7 bases. The CDR3 has 19 amino acids. Per the germline V gene, CDR1 is MGHRA and CDR2 is YSYEKL. V trimming: 4 bases; J trimming: 7 bases; junction bases outside the gene matches: 22. The CDR3 spells CASSRYPHGSAGVGNEQFF. In nucleotides, the CDR3 is TGCGCCAGCAGCCGATACCCACATGGTAGTGCGGGGGTGGGGAATGAGCAGTTCTTC.

The chain has TRBV5-1 and TRBJ2-1; TRBD1 agrees at 8 bases. The trim removed 4 bases at V and 8 bases at J, leaving 11 bases unmatched. CDR3 length: 15 residues. CDR1 SGHRS and CDR2 YFSETQ come from the germline V gene. CDR3 loop: CASSLRTGRQDEQFF. The CDR3 DNA sequence: TGCGCCAGCAGCCTGAGGACAGGGCGTCAGGATGAGCAGTTCTTC.